This record looks at one TCR beta chain sequence and its context. V lost 4 bases and J 1 base, leaving 18 bases between the germline ends. In germline, CDR1 is SGHRS, CDR2 YFSETQ. This CDR3 spans 16 amino acids. Donors had no recently reported acute infections or vaccinations and were HIV-negative. Nashville, Tennessee was home to all donors, who were Caucasian adults. A deep-level run was used for the assay. Every unsorted PBMC PCR replicate was loaded with about 320 ng DNA, approximately 30,000 T cell genomes. The protocol was immunoSEQ multiplex PCR, while the TCRdb copy is restricted to in-frame clones and leaves out a portion. Among about half a million clones listed, over 75% were seen once. This sample was included in a study of shared clonotypes between healthy human individuals.

The chain has TRBV5-1 and TRBJ2-7, with D tentatively TRBD2 (6 bases). Sequencing was done on a sample of PBMCs. This sequence originates from a woman in her 40s in good health. Some clones in this sample may be carry-over from other donors' samples. As DNA, the CDR3 is TGCGCCAGCAGCAACCCCCTAGCGATAGGGTCCTACGAGCAGTACTTC. Translation: CASSNPLAIGSYEQYF.